The source of this T cell receptor (beta chain) is a study of blood T cell repertoires in COVID-19. Study-wide background: The study drew acute and convalescent COVID-19 samples from the United States, Italy and Spain.

Trimming removed 2 bases from V and 11 bases from J, with 6 bases in between. Looked up from germline, CDR1 is MNHNS and CDR2 is SASEGT. The CDR3 is 10 residues long. Repertoires were generated with immunoSEQ multiplex PCR, while TCRdb's copy carries only in-frame clones and drops some. The sample shows approximately 190,000 clones, approximately 82% of them seen only once. Source material: peripheral blood. The TCR was taken from a human donor with acute or convalescent COVID-19. The donor label of this sample is uncertain. V usage is TRBV6-1 and J usage is TRBJ1-1; D unresolved. CDR3 residues: CASSEFRAFF. DNA of the CDR3: TGTGCCAGCAGTGAATTTCGGGCTTTCTTT.